Listed here is a single TCR beta chain. There is no known antigen for this receptor. The record has no base qualities; no much larger clone is one base away. In the germline V gene (reference sequence), CDR1 corresponds to SEHNR and CDR2 to FQNEAQ. The CDR3 contains 15 residues, cysteine and phenylalanine counted. Just the 45-base CDR3 DNA is kept, in frame starting at base 1. V drops 1 base and J drops 0 bases, leaving 9 bases in between. Synovial fluid samples were paired with blood samples taken from the same ankylosing spondylitis patients. The record originates from a study of CD8 T cells in ankylosing spondylitis (dated by TCRdb to 2015 to 2018). Context from the whole study: The study profiled T cell receptor beta repertoires in healthy donors and ankylosing spondylitis patients to find disease-linked TCR variants. The whole study cohort included about a hundred healthy donors and around 24 ankylosing spondylitis patients. Peripheral blood was sampled, and synovial fluid was also collected from ankylosing spondylitis patients. The investigation overall reported the following: Some TCR beta motif variants had previously been reported in synovial fluid and blood of reactive arthritis patients, which suggested common disease-initiation mechanisms. In peripheral blood, the disease-linked clones were found at relatively low frequencies and had a CD8+ phenotype. The disease-linked clones were reported to be significantly enriched in matched synovial fluid samples from ankylosing spondylitis patients. Blood from ankylosing spondylitis patients appeared to be characterized by a TCR beta motif composed of eight or nine highly homologous amino acid variants.

The reads were generated on an Illumina HiSeq 2500. Quantitative 5'-RACE with molecular barcodes was used to prepare TCR beta libraries. As for the original processing: A new computational method, built on a probabilistic model of VDJ rearrangement, was used to identify disease-linked TCR variants. TCRdb reprocessed the public reads (quality trimming at Q25 with fastp, clone calling with MiXCR) and kept in-frame beta chains. For every CDR3 protein sequence, its rows merge into one entry that carries the most common genes and DNA. It is TCRdb's table, rather than the study itself, that gives the V and J calls and clone size. Counted in this sample were under 150,000 distinct CDR3 sequences; approximately 8.4% of them appeared once. The top ten hold 6% to 9.5% of the sample.

The V and J genes are TRBV7-9 and TRBJ1-1; there is no confident call for the D gene. Material for sequencing was synovial fluid, either unsorted or a sorted T cell fraction (not recorded which). This TCR came from a male donor with ankylosing spondylitis. The nucleotide sequence is TGTGCCAGCAGCTTAGGAGGTCTTATGAACACTGAAGCTTTCTTT. Its translation reads: CASSLGGLMNTEAFF.